This T cell receptor beta chain derives from a study of blood T cell repertoires in COVID-19. The CDR3 spans 13 residues. The ends were cut back, 4 bases at V and 6 bases at J, with 9 bases in the middle. Germline assignment: CDR1 ENHRY and CDR2 SYGVKD. Clones were read by immunoSEQ multiplex PCR, and TCRdb kept only the in-frame ones, dropping some. The sample consists of roughly 170,000 clones, 86% of them appearing once. In its sample, this clone was seen once. Input material: peripheral blood. The TCR originated in a man in his sixties or seventies with active or convalescent COVID-19. This chain links TRBV10-3 with TRBJ2-2; D is possibly TRBD2 (5 bases). The CDR3 coding sequence is TGTGCCATCAGTGGCAGAGGGTCCGGGGAGCTGTTTTTT. Translation: CAISGRGSGELFF.